One and the same sample provided the 26 T cell receptor beta chains below, sequenced in a study of T cell repertoires in ileal Crohn's disease. The time point here: neoterminal ileum biopsy at postoperative endoscopy, about 6 months after surgery. TCRdb's copy holds only in-frame clones and misses some; the assay was immunoSEQ multiplex PCR. Here the sample spans around 4,000 clones, about 85% being singletons. Source material: ileal tissue. The receptors shown here come from an adult with Crohn's disease.

As regards this clone: The junction shows a germline mismatch at one end, possibly a read error. This chain joins TRBV7-9 and TRBJ2-1, with 9 positions matching TRBD1. Germline CDR1 reads SEHNR; CDR2 reads FQNEAQ (reference sequence). The CDR3 has 17 residues. Here the CDR3 reads CASSVAADRGLGNEQFF. DNA for the CDR3: TGTGCCAGCAGCGTAGCGGCGGACAGGGGATTAGGCAATGAGCAGTTCTTC.

This clone occurred a few times. J is TRBJ1-2 and V is TRBV7-9, with D possibly matching TRBD1 (6 bases). V gave up 6 bases and J gave up 2 bases, with 13 bases separating them. Germline V gene sequence: CDR1 SEHNR, CDR2 FQNEAQ (reference sequence). The CDR3 is 14 amino acids. In nucleotides, the CDR3 is TGTGCCAGCAGACAGGGAGGGCTAAACTATGGCTACACCTTC. This gives the protein CASRQGGLNYGYTF. Together with reference TRBV7-9 and TRBJ1-2, the CDR3 gives the full variable domain: DTGVSQNPRHKITKRGQNVTFRCDPISEHNRLYWYRQTLGQGPEFLTYFQNEAQLEKSRLLSDRFSAERPKGSFSTLEIQRTEQGDSAMYLCASRQGGLNYGYTFGSGTRLTVV.

The rearrangement uses TRBV29-1 and TRBJ1-2; 8 bases fit TRBD1. The CDR3 is made up of 13 amino acids. The J segment lost 8 bases and the V segment lost 3 bases, leaving 8 bases of the junction unmatched. Germline V CDR1 and CDR2: SQVTM, ANQGSEA. CDR3 sequence reads: CSVDQGAPSGYTF. DNA of the CDR3: TGCAGCGTTGACCAGGGGGCTCCCTCCGGCTACACCTTC.

This clone occurred once. The rearrangement joins TRBV11-3 to TRBJ2-1; tentatively, D is TRBD1 (6 bases). The CDR3 totals 14 residues. V dropped 2 bases and J dropped 6 bases, with 11 bases sitting between them. Germline V gene data show CDR1 as SGHNT and CDR2 as YENEEA. DNA of the CDR3: TGTGCCAGCAGCTTAAGGGGGATCGGCAATGAGCAGTTCTTC. Protein sequence: CASSLRGIGNEQFF.

The chain combines TRBV9 with TRBJ2-2; the D is unclear. The CDR3 consists of 12 residues. The ends were cut back, 0 bases at V and 7 bases at J, with 4 bases in the middle. Germline V CDR1 and CDR2: SGDLS, YYNGEE. The CDR3 sequence: CASSVDLGELFF. The CDR3 nucleotides read TGTGCCAGCAGCGTAGATCTCGGGGAGCTGTTTTTT.

V gene TRBV10-3 combines with J gene TRBJ1-1, with 7 bases that match TRBD1. The V and J ends lost 3 bases and 4 bases, in that order; junction bases with no gene match: 8. CDR3 length equals 15 residues. Germline V gives CDR1 ENHRY, CDR2 SYGVKD. The CDR3 sequence is CAISDPPEGATEAFF. CDR3 coding DNA: TGTGCCATCAGTGACCCACCCGAGGGGGCCACTGAAGCTTTCTTT.

This clone occurred once. This chain uses TRBV10-3 with TRBJ2-5; 8 bases are shared with TRBD2. The V gene end was trimmed by 3 bases and the J gene end by 5 bases; junction bases not matched to a gene: 14. The CDR3 length is 17 residues. Germline V gene lookup returns CDR1 ENHRY and CDR2 SYGVKD. The CDR3 sequence: CAISESGGGPVVETQYF. The CDR3 DNA reads as TGTGCCATCAGTGAATCCGGGGGGGGGCCAGTTGTCGAGACCCAGTACTTC.

The V call is TRBV19, the J call TRBJ1-1, with no clear D. The germline V and J ends were trimmed by 1 base and 0 bases, with 6 bases remaining between them. Germline-derived CDR1 and CDR2 are LNHDA and SQIVND (reference sequence). The CDR3 extends over 14 amino acids. This chain's CDR3 is CASSIAFMNTEAFF. CDR3 sequence (DNA): TGTGCCAGTAGTATAGCCTTTATGAACACTGAAGCTTTCTTT.

The rearrangement uses TRBV2 and TRBJ1-2; no reliable D call. Trimming cost V 3 bases and J 8 bases, with 7 bases left between them. The germline V gene encodes CDR1 SNHLY and CDR2 FYNNEI. The CDR3 has 11 residues. The CDR3 sequence is CASSEDWGYTF. As DNA, the CDR3 is TGTGCCAGCAGTGAGGACTGGGGCTACACCTTC.

This rearrangement joins TRBV9 to TRBJ1-5, with a possible D match to TRBD1 (6 bases). The CDR3 has 15 residues. Germline V gene sequence: CDR1 SGDLS, CDR2 YYNGEE. V was clipped by 2 bases and J by 4 bases, with 13 bases between them. This CDR3 is CASSVGTLINQPQHF. In DNA form, the CDR3 reads TGTGCCAGCAGCGTGGGGACATTGATTAATCAGCCCCAGCATTTT. Full variable domain (rest looked up from reference TRBV9 and TRBJ1-5): DSGVTQTPKHLITATGQRVTLRCSPRSGDLSVYWYQQSLDQGLQFLIQYYNGEERAKGNILERFSAQQFPDLHSELNLSSLELGDSALYFCASSVGTLINQPQHFGDGTRLSIL.

The chain carries TRBV19 and TRBJ1-4; D perhaps matches TRBD1 (6 bases). The germline V gene has CDR1 LNHDA and CDR2 SQIVND (reference sequence). V lost 8 bases to trimming and J lost 1 base, with 11 bases between them. The CDR3 loop spans 14 amino acids. CDR3 residues: CASRRGQTNEKLFF. CDR3 in DNA: TGTGCCAGTCGGCGGGGGCAAACTAATGAAAAACTGTTTTTT. Using reference TRBV19 and TRBJ1-4 for the parts outside the CDR3, the full variable domain is DGGITQSPKYLFRKEGQNVTLSCEQNLNHDAMYWYRQDPGQGLRLIYYSQIVNDFQKGDIAEGYSVSREKKESFPLTVTSAQKNPTAFYLCASRRGQTNEKLFFGSGTQLSVL.

This clone turned up a few times. The CDR3 reads CASSARGTEAFF. The CDR3 DNA reads as TGTGCCAGCAGCGCCCGGGGGACTGAAGCTTTCTTT. The V call is TRBV7-2, the J call TRBJ1-1, with TRBD1 as a possible D gene (5 bases). Per germline, CDR1 SGHTA and CDR2 FQGNSA. The CDR3 spans 12 residues. V shed 5 bases and J shed 5 bases, with 9 bases lying between them. The full variable domain, in which reference TRBV7-2 and TRBJ1-1 provide the parts outside the CDR3, is GAGVSQSPSNKVTEKGKDVELRCDPISGHTALYWYRQSLGQGLEFLIYFQGNSAPDKSGLPSDRFSAERTGGSVSTLTIQRTQQEDSAVYLCASSARGTEAFFGQGTRLTVV.

The chain couples TRBV6-1 to TRBJ2-2, with D maybe TRBD1 (6 bases). CDR1 and CDR2 from the germline V gene are MNHNS and SASEGT. V lost 3 bases and J 6 bases, leaving 20 bases between the germline ends. The CDR3 length is 17 residues. The CDR3 bases are TGTGCCAGCAGTGACCCGGTTGGGACAAAGTCCTCCGGGGAGCTGTTTTTT. Protein sequence: CASSDPVGTKSSGELFF.

The rearrangement links TRBV6-5 to TRBJ1-2; TRBD1 matches 7 bases. With 6 bases clipped from V and 0 bases from J, the junction kept 7 bases outside the gene matches. Germline assignment: CDR1 MNHEY and CDR2 SVGAGI. This CDR3 is built from 15 residues. CDR3 nucleotide sequence: TGTGCCAGCAGGAGTACAGGGGTCGCTAACTATGGCTACACCTTC. Translated, it gives CASRSTGVANYGYTF.

V gene TRBV19 combines with J gene TRBJ2-1, with a weak D call TRBD2 (6 bases). Germline-derived CDR1 and CDR2 are LNHDA and SQIVND (reference sequence). Deletions cut 7 bases from V and 7 bases from J, with 14 bases between. This CDR3 region has 13 residues. In DNA, the CDR3 is TGTGCCAGTACTCGGGGGTTTCAGAATGAGCAGTTCTTC. This sequence encodes CASTRGFQNEQFF.

V usage is TRBV14 and J usage is TRBJ2-3; TRBD2 matches at 10 bases. Germline V gene lookup returns CDR1 SGHDN and CDR2 FVKESK. Germline trimming cut 0 bases from V and 5 bases from J; bases unmatched to any gene: 11. CDR3 length: 18 amino acids. Written as DNA, the CDR3 is TGTGCCAGCAGCCAAGATGACAGCGGGGGGGCCGGGGAAGATACGCAGTATTTT. This encodes CASSQDDSGGAGEDTQYF. Together with reference TRBV14 and TRBJ2-3, the CDR3 gives the full variable domain: EAGVTQFPSHSVIEKGQTVTLRCDPISGHDNLYWYRRVMGKEIKFLLHFVKESKQDESGMPNNRFLAERTGGTYSTLKVQPAELEDSGVYFCASSQDDSGGAGEDTQYFGPGTRLTVL.

V usage is TRBV9 and J usage is TRBJ2-7; 8 bases match TRBD2. With 3 bases clipped from V and 0 bases from J, the junction kept 2 bases outside the gene matches. Germline V gene data show CDR1 as SGDLS and CDR2 as YYNGEE. The CDR3 has 14 amino acids. CDR3 coding DNA: TGTGCCAGCAGCGCGGGGGGGAGCTCCTACGAGCAGTACTTC. It specifies CASSAGGSSYEQYF.

The J gene is TRBJ2-5, the V gene TRBV27; no definite D call. Trimming stripped 9 bases from V and 3 bases from J, with 8 bases between. The CDR3 runs 11 residues. Germline V lookup: CDR1 MNHEY, CDR2 SMNVEV (reference sequence). The CDR3 loop reads CARTPKETQYF. The DNA for the CDR3 is TGTGCCAGGACACCTAAAGAGACCCAGTACTTC.

This chain joins TRBV7-6 and TRBJ2-7, with D possibly TRBD2 on 5 matching bases. Per the germline V gene, CDR1 is SGHVS and CDR2 is FNYEAQ. V shed 1 base and J shed 2 bases, with 12 bases lying between them. This CDR3 contains 15 residues. CDR3 DNA: TGTGCCAGCAGCTTAGACGAGGGATACCCCTACGAGCAGTACTTC. Amino acids: CASSLDEGYPYEQYF. Looking up the rest from reference TRBV7-6 and TRBJ2-7 gives the full variable domain: GAGVSQSPRYKVTKRGQDVALRCDPISGHVSLYWYRQALGQGPEFLTYFNYEAQQDKSGLPNDRFSAERPEGSISTLTIQRTEQRDSAMYRCASSLDEGYPYEQYFGPGTRLTVT.

V gene TRBV7-3 combines with J gene TRBJ2-2, with 11 nucleotides matching TRBD1. This CDR3 spans 16 amino acids. The germline CDR1 and CDR2 sequences are SGHTA and FQGTGA. V lost 6 bases and J lost 3; bases outside the gene matches: 6. In nucleotides, the CDR3 is TGTGCCAGCAGGCGGGACAGGGGGTCGCACACCGGGGAGCTGTTTTTT. Its protein is CASRRDRGSHTGELFF.

V is TRBV19 and J is TRBJ2-7, with TRBD2 matching over 11 bases. V shed 8 bases, J shed 1 base, and the junction held 7 bases outside the gene matches. CDR1 is LNHDA, CDR2 SQIVND, per germline (reference sequence). The CDR3 has 15 amino acids. CDR3 amino acids: CASRTTSGGSYEQYF. CDR3 DNA: TGTGCCAGTCGAACAACTAGCGGGGGATCCTACGAGCAGTACTTC.

This clone was detected only once. The chain recombines TRBV19 with TRBJ1-6, with 10 bases lining up with TRBD1. CDR1 is LNHDA and CDR2 is SQIVND in the germline V gene (reference sequence). CDR3 length: 15 amino acids. Unmatched junction bases numbered 5, after V lost 6 bases and J lost 6 bases. CDR3 sequence reads: CASSWTGGPNSPLHF. The CDR3 coding sequence is TGTGCCAGTAGCTGGACAGGGGGGCCTAATTCACCCCTCCACTTT. Drawing the rest from reference TRBV19 and TRBJ1-6, the complete variable domain is DGGITQSPKYLFRKEGQNVTLSCEQNLNHDAMYWYRQDPGQGLRLIYYSQIVNDFQKGDIAEGYSVSREKKESFPLTVTSAQKNPTAFYLCASSWTGGPNSPLHFGNGTRLTVT.

For the CDR3, the DNA is TGTGCCAGTATTGACTCCCCTGTCTATGGCTACACCTTC. It encodes CASIDSPVYGYTF. The rearrangement links TRBV2 to TRBJ1-2; the D is unclear. The CDR3 sequence is 13 residues long. Germline CDR1 is SNHLY and CDR2 is FYNNEI. V lost 9 bases and J lost 4, with 15 bases in between.

The table lists this clone with a count of one. The CDR3 here is CASSEGGVRGGETQYF. The CDR3 DNA reads TGTGCCAGCAGTGAAGGTGGTGTACGCGGGGGGGAGACCCAGTACTTC. This rearrangement joins TRBV2 to TRBJ2-5; 8 positions match TRBD2. The CDR3 spans 16 residues. The V segment lost 1 base and the J segment 5 bases; nucleotides outside the gene matches: 9. Germline CDR1 SNHLY, CDR2 FYNNEI.

V gene TRBV7-6 combines with J gene TRBJ2-7; 9 bases line up with TRBD2. V lost 6 bases and J lost 4; bases outside the gene matches: 10. The CDR3 contains 15 residues. CDR1 and CDR2 from the germline V gene are SGHVS and FNYEAQ. CDR3 coding DNA: TGTGCCAGCAGGGAGTATAGCGGGGGATCGTACGAGCAGTACTTC. Residues: CASREYSGGSYEQYF.

The chain recombines TRBV27 with TRBJ1-2; D is perhaps TRBD1 (6 bases). V dropped 6 bases and J dropped 0 bases, with 17 bases sitting between them. The CDR3 has 16 residues. Germline V gives CDR1 MNHEY, CDR2 SMNVEV (reference sequence). The CDR3 sequence: CASRVPGTQSNYGYTF. CDR3 sequence (DNA): TGTGCCAGCAGAGTTCCCGGGACACAATCTAACTATGGCTACACCTTC.